Sequencing of this T cell receptor beta chain was carried out in a study of blood T cell repertoires in COVID-19. In the study overall: Some COVID-19 samples were acute and others convalescent; all came from the United States, Italy and Spain.

With V trimmed by 2 bases and J by 6 bases, 11 bases remained unmatched. CDR3 length equals 15 residues. Per the germline V gene, CDR1 is GTSNPN and CDR2 is SVGIG (reference sequence). As processed by the authors: How many nucleated cells were present was estimated from reference gene primer amplification. The repertoire was sequenced with immunoSEQ multiplex PCR; TCRdb's copy has only in-frame clones and lacks some. D and trimming come from the DNA, and the V and J calls and clone size come from that table. The sample lists some 150,000 clones, roughly 87% occurring once. This TCR came from a woman in her seventies with acute or convalescent COVID-19. V is TRBV30 and J is TRBJ2-7, with 9 bases matching TRBD1. Input material: peripheral blood. The DNA for the CDR3 is TGTGCCTGGAGTCGCGTGAGGACAGGGGTGGGCGAGCAGTACTTC. This gives the protein CAWSRVRTGVGEQYF.